This T cell receptor (beta chain) was retrieved from a study of blood T cell repertoires in COVID-19. About the study: In each case, the material was cDNA or gDNA derived from T cells, B-cell-depleted T cells, or PBMCs.

In the authors' methods: Nucleated cell counts were estimated from reference gene primer amplification. Produced via immunoSEQ multiplex PCR; TCRdb's table is partial and in-frame only. That table supplies the V and J calls and clone size; D and trimming were determined from the DNA. This sample has 260,000 or so clones, with around 84% found just once. Everyone who took part was roughly 18 to 89 years old, and they came from some 23 US areas. The material sequenced was PBMCs or T cells enriched from blood (not recorded which). This receptor was identified in a man aged 18-30 years who had recovered from COVID-19.

The CDR3 nucleotides read TGCGCCAGCAGCTTAAGAGGAGGGAATAGTGGCTACACCTTC. As protein: CASSLRGGNSGYTF. V is TRBV5-1 and J is TRBJ1-2; D unclear. Between the trimmed V and J ends, which lost 2 bases and 7 bases, there was a span of 15 bases. The CDR3 extends over 14 amino acids. Germline V gene sequence: CDR1 SGHRS, CDR2 YFSETQ. Full variable domain (rest looked up from reference TRBV5-1 and TRBJ1-2): KAGVTQTPRYLIKTRGQQVTLSCSPISGHRSVSWYQQTPGQGLQFLFEYFSETQRNKGNFPGRFSGRQFSNSRSEMNVSTLELGDSALYLCASSLRGGNSGYTFGSGTRLTVV.